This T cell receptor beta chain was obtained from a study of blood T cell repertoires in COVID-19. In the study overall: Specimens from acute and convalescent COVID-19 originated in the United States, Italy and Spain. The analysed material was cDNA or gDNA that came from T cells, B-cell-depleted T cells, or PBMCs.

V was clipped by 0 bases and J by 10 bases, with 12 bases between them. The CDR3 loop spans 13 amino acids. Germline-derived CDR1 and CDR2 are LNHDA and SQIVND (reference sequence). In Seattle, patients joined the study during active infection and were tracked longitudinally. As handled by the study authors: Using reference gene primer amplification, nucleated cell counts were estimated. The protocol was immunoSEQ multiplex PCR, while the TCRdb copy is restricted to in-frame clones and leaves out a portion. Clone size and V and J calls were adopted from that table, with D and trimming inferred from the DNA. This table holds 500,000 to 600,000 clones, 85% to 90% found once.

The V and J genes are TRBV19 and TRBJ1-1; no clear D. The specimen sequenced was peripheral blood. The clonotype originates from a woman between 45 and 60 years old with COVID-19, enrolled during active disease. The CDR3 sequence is CASSIDRGVAAFF. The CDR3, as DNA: TGTGCCAGTAGTATAGATCGAGGCGTAGCAGCTTTCTTT.